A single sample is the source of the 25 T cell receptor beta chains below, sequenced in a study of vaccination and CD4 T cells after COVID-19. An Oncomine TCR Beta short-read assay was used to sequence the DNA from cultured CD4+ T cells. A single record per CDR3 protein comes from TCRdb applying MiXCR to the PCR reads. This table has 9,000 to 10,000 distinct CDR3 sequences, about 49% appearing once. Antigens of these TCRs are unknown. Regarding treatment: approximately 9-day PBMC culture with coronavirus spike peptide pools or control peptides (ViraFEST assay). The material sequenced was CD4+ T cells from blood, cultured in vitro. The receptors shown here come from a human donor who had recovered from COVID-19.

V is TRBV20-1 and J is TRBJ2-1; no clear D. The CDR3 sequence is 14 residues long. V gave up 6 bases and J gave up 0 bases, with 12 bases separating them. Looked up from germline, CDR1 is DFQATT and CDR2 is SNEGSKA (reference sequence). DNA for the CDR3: TGCAGTGCCGGCAGGAGTTTCTCCTACAATGAGCAGTTCTTC. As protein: CSAGRSFSYNEQFF.

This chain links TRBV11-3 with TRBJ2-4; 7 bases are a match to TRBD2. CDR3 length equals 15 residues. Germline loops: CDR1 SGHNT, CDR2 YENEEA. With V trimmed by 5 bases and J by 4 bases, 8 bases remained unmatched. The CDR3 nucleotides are TGTGCCAGCAGCCCGGGGAGGGTCGGGAAAAACATTCAGTACTTC. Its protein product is CASSPGRVGKNIQYF.

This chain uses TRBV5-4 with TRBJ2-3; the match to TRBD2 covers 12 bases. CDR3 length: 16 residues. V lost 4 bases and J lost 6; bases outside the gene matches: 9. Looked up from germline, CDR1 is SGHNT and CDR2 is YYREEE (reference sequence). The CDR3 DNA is TGTGCCAGCAGCCTAAGACTAGCGGGGGTAGGCGATACGCAGTATTTT. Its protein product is CASSLRLAGVGDTQYF.

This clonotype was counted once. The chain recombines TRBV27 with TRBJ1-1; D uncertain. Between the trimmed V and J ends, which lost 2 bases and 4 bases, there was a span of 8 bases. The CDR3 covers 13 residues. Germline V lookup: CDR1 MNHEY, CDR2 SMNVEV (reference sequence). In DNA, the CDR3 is TGTGCCAGCAGTTTAAAGGGCTTCACTGAAGCTTTCTTT. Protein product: CASSLKGFTEAFF.

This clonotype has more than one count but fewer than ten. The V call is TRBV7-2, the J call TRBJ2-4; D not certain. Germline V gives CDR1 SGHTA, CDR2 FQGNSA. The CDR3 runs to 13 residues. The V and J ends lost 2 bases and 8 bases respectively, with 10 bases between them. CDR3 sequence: CASSLLVQDIQYF. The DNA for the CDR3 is TGTGCCAGCAGCTTATTGGTTCAGGACATTCAGTACTTC.

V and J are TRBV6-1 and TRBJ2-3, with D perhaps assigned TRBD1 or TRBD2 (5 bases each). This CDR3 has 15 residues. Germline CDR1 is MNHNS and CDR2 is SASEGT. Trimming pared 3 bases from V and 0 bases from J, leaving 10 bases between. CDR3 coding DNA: TGTGCCAGCAGTGATGGGGGAACTAGCACAGATACGCAGTATTTT. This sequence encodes CASSDGGTSTDTQYF.

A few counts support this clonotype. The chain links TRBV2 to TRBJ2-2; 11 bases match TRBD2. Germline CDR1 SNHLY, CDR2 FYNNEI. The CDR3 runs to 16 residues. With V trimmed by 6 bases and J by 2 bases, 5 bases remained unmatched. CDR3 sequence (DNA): TGTGCCAGCAGGAAACTAGCGGGGGCCAACACCGGGGAGCTGTTTTTT. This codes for CASRKLAGANTGELFF.

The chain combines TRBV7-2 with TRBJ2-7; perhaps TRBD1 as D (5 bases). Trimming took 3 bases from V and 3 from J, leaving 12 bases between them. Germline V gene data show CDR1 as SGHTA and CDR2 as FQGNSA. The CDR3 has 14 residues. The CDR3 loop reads CASSLGPKNYEQYF. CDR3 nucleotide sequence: TGTGCCAGCAGCTTGGGGCCGAAAAACTACGAGCAGTACTTC.

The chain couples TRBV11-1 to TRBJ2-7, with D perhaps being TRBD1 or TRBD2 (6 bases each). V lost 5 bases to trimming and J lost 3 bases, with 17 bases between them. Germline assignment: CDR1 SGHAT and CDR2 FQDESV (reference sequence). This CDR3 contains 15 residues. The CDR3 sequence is CASSPRRGHNYEQYF. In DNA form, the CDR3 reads TGTGCCAGCAGCCCCAGGCGGGGACACAACTACGAGCAGTACTTC.

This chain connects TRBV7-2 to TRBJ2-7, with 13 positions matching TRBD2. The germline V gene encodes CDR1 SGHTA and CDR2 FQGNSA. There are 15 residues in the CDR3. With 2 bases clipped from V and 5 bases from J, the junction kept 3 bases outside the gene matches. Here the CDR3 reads CASSLYGTSGNEQYF. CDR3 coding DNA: TGTGCCAGCAGCTTATATGGGACTAGCGGGAACGAGCAGTACTTC.

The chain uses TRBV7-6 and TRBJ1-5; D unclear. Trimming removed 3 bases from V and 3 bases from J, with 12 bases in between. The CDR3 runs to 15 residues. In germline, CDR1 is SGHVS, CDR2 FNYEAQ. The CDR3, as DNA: TGTGCCAGCAGCTTGATGGCTGCGCCCAATCAGCCCCAGCATTTT. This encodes CASSLMAAPNQPQHF.

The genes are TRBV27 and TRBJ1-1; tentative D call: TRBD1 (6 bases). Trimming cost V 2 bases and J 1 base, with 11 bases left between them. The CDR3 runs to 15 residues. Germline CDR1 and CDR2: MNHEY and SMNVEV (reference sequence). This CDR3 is CASSLRRGPNTEAFF. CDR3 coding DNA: TGTGCCAGCAGTTTACGCCGGGGGCCGAACACTGAAGCTTTCTTT.

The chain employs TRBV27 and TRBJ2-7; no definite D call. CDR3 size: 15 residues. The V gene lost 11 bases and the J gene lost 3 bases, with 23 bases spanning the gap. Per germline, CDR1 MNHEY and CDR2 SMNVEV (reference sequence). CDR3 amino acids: CAGTRNSGRIYEQYF. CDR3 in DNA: TGTGCCGGCACCCGCAACTCAGGTAGGATCTACGAGCAGTACTTC.

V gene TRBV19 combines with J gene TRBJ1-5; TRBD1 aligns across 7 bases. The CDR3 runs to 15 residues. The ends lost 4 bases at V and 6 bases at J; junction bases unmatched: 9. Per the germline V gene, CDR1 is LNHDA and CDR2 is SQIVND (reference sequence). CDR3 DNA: TGTGCCAGTAGTACCTTGGGGCAGGGGGGTCAGCCCCAGCATTTT. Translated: CASSTLGQGGQPQHF.

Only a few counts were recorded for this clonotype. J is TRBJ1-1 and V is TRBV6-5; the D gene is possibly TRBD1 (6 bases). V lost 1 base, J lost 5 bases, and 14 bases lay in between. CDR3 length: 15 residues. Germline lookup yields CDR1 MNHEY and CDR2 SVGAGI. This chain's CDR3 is CASSYLDGGSTEAFF. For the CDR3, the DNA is TGTGCCAGCAGTTACTTGGACGGGGGCTCGACTGAAGCTTTCTTT.

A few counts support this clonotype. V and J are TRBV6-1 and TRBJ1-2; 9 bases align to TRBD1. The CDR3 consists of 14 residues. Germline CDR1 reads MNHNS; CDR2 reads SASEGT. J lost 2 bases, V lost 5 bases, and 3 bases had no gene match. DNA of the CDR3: TGTGCCAGCAGTCGGGACAGGGTAAACTATGGCTACACCTTC. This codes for CASSRDRVNYGYTF.

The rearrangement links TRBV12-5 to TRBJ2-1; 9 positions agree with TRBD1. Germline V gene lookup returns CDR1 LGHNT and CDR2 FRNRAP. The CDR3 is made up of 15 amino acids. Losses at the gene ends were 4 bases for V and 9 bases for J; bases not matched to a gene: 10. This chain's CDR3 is CASGSRDRDESEQFF. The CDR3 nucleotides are TGTGCTAGTGGTTCCCGGGACAGGGATGAGAGTGAGCAGTTCTTC.

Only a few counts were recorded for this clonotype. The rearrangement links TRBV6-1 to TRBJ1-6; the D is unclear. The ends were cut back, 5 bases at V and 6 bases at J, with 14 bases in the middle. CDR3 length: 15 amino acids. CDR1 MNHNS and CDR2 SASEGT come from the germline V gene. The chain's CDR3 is CASSPPGALNSPLHF. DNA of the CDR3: TGTGCCAGCAGTCCCCCGGGCGCCCTTAATTCACCCCTCCACTTT.

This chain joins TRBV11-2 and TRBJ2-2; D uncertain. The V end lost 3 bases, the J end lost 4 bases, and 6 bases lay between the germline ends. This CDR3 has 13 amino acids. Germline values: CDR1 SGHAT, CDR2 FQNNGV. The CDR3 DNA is TGTGCCAGCAGCTTCCGGGCCACCGGGGAGCTGTTTTTT. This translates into CASSFRATGELFF.

This CDR3 reads CASSPSLSGRRETQYF. For the CDR3, the DNA is TGTGCCAGCAGTCCCTCGTTGAGCGGGAGAAGGGAGACCCAGTACTTC. The gene calls are TRBV27 and TRBJ2-5; TRBD2 aligns across 8 bases. V lost 5 bases and J lost 5; bases outside the gene matches: 13. Germline assignment: CDR1 MNHEY and CDR2 SMNVEV (reference sequence). The CDR3 has 16 residues.

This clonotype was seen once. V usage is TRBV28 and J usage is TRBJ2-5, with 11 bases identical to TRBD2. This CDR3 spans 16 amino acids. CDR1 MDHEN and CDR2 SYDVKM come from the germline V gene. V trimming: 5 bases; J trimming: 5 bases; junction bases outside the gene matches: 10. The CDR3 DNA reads TGTGCCAGCAGTCCCTGGACTAGCGGGTTGGGGGAGACCCAGTACTTC. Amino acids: CASSPWTSGLGETQYF. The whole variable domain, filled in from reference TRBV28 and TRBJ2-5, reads DVKVTQSSRYLVKRTGEKVFLECVQDMDHENMFWYRQDPGLGLRLIYFSYDVKMKEKGDIPEGYSVSREKKERFSLILESASTNQTSMYLCASSPWTSGLGETQYFGPGTRLLVL.

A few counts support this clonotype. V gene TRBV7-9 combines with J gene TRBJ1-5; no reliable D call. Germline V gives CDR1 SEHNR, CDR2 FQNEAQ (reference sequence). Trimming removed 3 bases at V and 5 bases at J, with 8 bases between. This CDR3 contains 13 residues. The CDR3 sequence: CASSFGPDQPQHF. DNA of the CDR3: TGTGCCAGCAGCTTTGGGCCGGATCAGCCCCAGCATTTT.

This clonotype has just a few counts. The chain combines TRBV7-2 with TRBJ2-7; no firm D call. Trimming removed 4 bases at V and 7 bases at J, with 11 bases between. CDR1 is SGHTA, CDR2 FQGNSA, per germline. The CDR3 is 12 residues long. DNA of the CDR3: TGTGCCAGCAGCTCCGAACACCGAGAGCAGTACTTC. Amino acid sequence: CASSSEHREQYF.

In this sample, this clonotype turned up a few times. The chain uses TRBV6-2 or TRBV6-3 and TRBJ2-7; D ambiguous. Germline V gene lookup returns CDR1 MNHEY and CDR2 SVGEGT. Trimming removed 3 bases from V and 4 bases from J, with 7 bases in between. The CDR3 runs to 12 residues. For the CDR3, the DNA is TGTGCCAGCAGTTATAGTAGATACGAGCAGTACTTC. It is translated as CASSYSRYEQYF.

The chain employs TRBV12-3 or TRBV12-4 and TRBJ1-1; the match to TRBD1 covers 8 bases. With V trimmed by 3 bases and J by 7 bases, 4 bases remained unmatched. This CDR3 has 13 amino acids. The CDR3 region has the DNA TGTGCCAGCAGTTTTCAGGGGGCGGGTGAAGCTTTCTTT. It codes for CASSFQGAGEAFF.